This TCR beta chain was sequenced in a study of identical twins. This clonotype was seen ten or more times. Its antigen is unknown. Compared with germline, one end of the junction differs, possibly owing to a read error. Template switching (which added a universal primer site) was used, and cDNA carried unique molecular identifiers. One entry per CDR3 protein, called by TCRdb with MiXCR from the 5' RACE reads. Here the sample spans 700,000 to 950,000 distinct CDR3 sequences, more than 9% being singletons. Study results and limitations: For cord blood, abundant beta clonotypes had fewer insertions, unlike memory repertoires, which showed none. Out-of-frame TCR alpha sharing in monozygotic twins exceeded recombination model predictions.

The same specimen was also included in a second study, on yellow fever vaccine responses in identical twins.

This receptor was obtained from a woman under 30 in good health. Sequences were obtained from PBMCs.

This CDR3 reads CASSLAPNTGELFF. CDR3 sequence (DNA): TGTGCCAGCAGCTTAGCACCGAACACCGGGGAGCTGTTTTTT. This chain joins TRBV5-1 and TRBJ2-2; D ambiguous. CDR3 length: 14 residues. The germline gives CDR1 SGHRS, CDR2 YFSETQ.